A selection of T cell receptor beta chains follows, all from one sample in a study of cytomegalovirus exposure and HLA in healthy donors. The repertoire was sequenced with immunoSEQ multiplex PCR; TCRdb's copy has only in-frame clones and lacks some. Of 150,000 or so clones in the sample, 80% were seen once. The sequenced sample was PBMCs. Every receptor here comes from a man aged 45-65 years in good health and CMV-seronegative. Each CDR3 is given with its conserved first and last residue. The D gene is left open where the match is weak. A row's size may be missing; if present it is once, few, many or a size class.

D: .
V: TRBV7-9
size: .
J: TRBJ1-2
DNA: TGTGCCAGCAGCCCTGGAGAGCTGGGTGGCTACACCTTC
CDR3: CASSPGELGGYTF

D: .
V: TRBV11-2
size: few
J: TRBJ2-7
DNA: TGTGCCAGCAGCTTAGACCAAGGGCGGGTGACCTCCTACGAGCAGTACTTC
CDR3: CASSLDQGRVTSYEQYF

D: .
V: TRBV7-8
size: .
J: TRBJ1-5
DNA: TGTGCCAGCAGTACAGGGCGCAATCAGCCCCAGCATTTT
CDR3: CASSTGRNQPQHF

D: .
V: TRBV6-5
size: .
J: TRBJ1-2
DNA: TGTGCCAGCACCCCCTACGGGACACACTATGGCTACACCTTC
CDR3: CASTPYGTHYGYTF

D: .
V: TRBV30
size: .
J: TRBJ1-2
DNA: TGTGCGATTTACCTCGGGTCAATATTCTATGGCTACACCTTC
CDR3: CAIYLGSIFYGYTF

D: TRBD1
V: TRBV9
size: .
J: TRBJ1-6
DNA: TGTGCCAGCAGTCCCCGGGACAGCGTTAATTCACCCCTCCACTTT
CDR3: CASSPRDSVNSPLHF

D: TRBD2
V: TRBV5-1
size: .
J: TRBJ2-1
DNA: TGCGCCAGCAGCCAGACTAGCGGGGGGAGCTCCTACAATGAGCAGTTCTTC
CDR3: CASSQTSGGSSYNEQFF

D: TRBD1
V: TRBV5-1
size: .
J: TRBJ1-1
DNA: TGCGCCAGCAGCTTCTCGACAGGGGGCATCGGCACTGAAGCTTTCTTT
CDR3: CASSFSTGGIGTEAFF

D: TRBD2
V: TRBV7-8
size: .
J: TRBJ2-2
DNA: TGTGCCAGCAGCTTAGTACCCCCTAGCGGGGCGAACACCGGGGAGCTGTTTTTT
CDR3: CASSLVPPSGANTGELFF

D: .
V: TRBV4-1
size: .
J: TRBJ2-6
DNA: TGCGCCAGCACCCTGCGGGACTCTGGGGCCAACGTCCTGACTTTC
CDR3: CASTLRDSGANVLTF

D: .
V: TRBV14
size: .
J: TRBJ2-2
DNA: TGTGCCAGCAGCCACCCACCCGGGACATCTTATACCGGGGAGCTGTTTTTT
CDR3: CASSHPPGTSYTGELFF

D: TRBD1
V: TRBV9
size: .
J: TRBJ1-6
DNA: TGTGCCAGCAGCGCCCACCCGACCGGGACAGGGGATTCACCCCTCCACTTT
CDR3: CASSAHPTGTGDSPLHF

D: .
V: TRBV10-3
size: few
J: TRBJ2-5
DNA: TGTGCCATCAGACGGGGAGGGGGGGCCCAAGAGACCCAGTACTTC
CDR3: CAIRRGGGAQETQYF

D: TRBD1
V: TRBV7-6
size: once
J: TRBJ2-1
DNA: TGTGCCAGCAGCCTAGTCCCTCAGACAGGGTCCAATGAGCAGTTCTTC
CDR3: CASSLVPQTGSNEQFF

D: .
V: TRBV11-2
size: .
J: TRBJ2-7
DNA: TGTGCCAGCAGCTTATTCAGGGGCTACGAGCAGTACTTC
CDR3: CASSLFRGYEQYF

D: .
V: TRBV5-1
size: .
J: TRBJ1-1
DNA: TGCGCCAGCAGCTCCCCGGGGTCCGGAATGAACACTGAAGCTTTCTTT
CDR3: CASSSPGSGMNTEAFF

D: TRBD2
V: TRBV2
size: .
J: TRBJ2-7
DNA: TGTGCCAGCAGACCCCTAGCGGGGGCCTACGAGCAGTACTTC
CDR3: CASRPLAGAYEQYF

D: .
V: TRBV19
size: .
J: TRBJ1-5
DNA: TGTGCCACCCGACGGGGAGGCAATCAGCCCCAGCATTTT
CDR3: CATRRGGNQPQHF

D: .
V: TRBV6-5
size: .
J: TRBJ1-5
DNA: TGTGCCAGCAGGCCGACAGGCAATCAGCCCCAGCATTTT
CDR3: CASRPTGNQPQHF

D: .
V: TRBV1
size: .
J: TRBJ2-7
DNA: TGCACCAGCAACCACGGGACTAGCGGAAACTTTTTGTACGAGCAGTACTTC
CDR3: CTSNHGTSGNFLYEQYF

D: TRBD1
V: TRBV2
size: .
J: TRBJ2-7
DNA: TGTGCCAGCACCGGACAGGGATACGAGCAGTACTTC
CDR3: CASTGQGYEQYF

D: TRBD1
V: TRBV7-9
size: .
J: TRBJ2-6
DNA: TGTGCCAGCAGCCCCCCGGGACAGGGGGCTCTTGGGGCCAACGTCCTGACTTTC
CDR3: CASSPPGQGALGANVLTF

D: TRBD2
V: TRBV18
size: .
J: TRBJ2-7
DNA: TGTGCCAGCTCACAAGGACTAGCGGGAGCGTCTTACGAGCAGTACTTC
CDR3: CASSQGLAGASYEQYF

D: .
V: TRBV5-6
size: few
J: TRBJ2-6
DNA: TGTGCCAGCAGCTTGACAGGGCTAAGCTCTGGGGCCAACGTCCTGACTTTC
CDR3: CASSLTGLSSGANVLTF

D: TRBD1
V: TRBV5-8
size: .
J: TRBJ2-7
DNA: TGTGCCAGCAGCCCCGGACAGGGTAAGGGGACCTACGAGCAGTACTTC
CDR3: CASSPGQGKGTYEQYF

D: .
V: TRBV27
size: .
J: TRBJ1-2
DNA: TGTGCCAGCAGTTTAGGAGGGAAGGGCTACACCTTC
CDR3: CASSLGGKGYTF

D: TRBD1
V: TRBV30
size: .
J: TRBJ2-3
DNA: TGTGCCTGGGCCCGGACAGGGGCCAGCACAGATACGCAGTATTTT
CDR3: CAWARTGASTDTQYF

D: .
V: TRBV2
size: .
J: TRBJ2-3
DNA: TGTGCCAGCAGTGTGGGGGGAGGCTCTACGCAGTATTTT
CDR3: CASSVGGGSTQYF

D: TRBD2
V: TRBV6-5
size: .
J: TRBJ2-2
DNA: TGTGCCAGCAGTTTACCCGGGACTAGCGGGTTGGGGGAGCTGTTTTTT
CDR3: CASSLPGTSGLGELFF

D: .
V: TRBV5-3
size: .
J: TRBJ1-4
DNA: TGTGCCAGAAGACAGAATGAAAAACTGTTTTTT
CDR3: CARRQNEKLFF

D: TRBD1
V: TRBV7-6
size: .
J: TRBJ1-2
DNA: TGTGCCAGCAGCTTAAACAGGGGGCGAGACTATGGCTACACCTTC
CDR3: CASSLNRGRDYGYTF

D: .
V: TRBV30
size: .
J: TRBJ2-7
DNA: TGTGCTCTCCGGCTAGCGTACTCCTACGAGCAGTACTTC
CDR3: CALRLAYSYEQYF

D: .
V: TRBV18
size: .
J: TRBJ1-3
DNA: TGTGCCAGCTCACCAGGGCAATATAGTAACACCATATATTTT
CDR3: CASSPGQYSNTIYF

D: .
V: TRBV12-5
size: few
J: TRBJ1-5
DNA: TGTGCTAGTGGTTTGCTCGGGGGATTGACGCCCCAGCATTTT
CDR3: CASGLLGGLTPQHF

D: .
V: TRBV2
size: .
J: TRBJ2-7
DNA: TGTGCCAGCAGTCCTATCATGGTGGCAGGGTATAAGGACGAGCAGTACTTC
CDR3: CASSPIMVAGYKDEQYF

D: .
V: TRBV7-6
size: few
J: TRBJ1-4
DNA: TGTGCCAGCTGCCCGGGAGGGGGGACTGAAAAACTGTTTTTT
CDR3: CASCPGGGTEKLFF

D: .
V: TRBV2
size: .
J: TRBJ1-1
DNA: TGTGCCAGCAGTGAATCTAGGGGCGGGGGCACTGAAGCTTTCTTT
CDR3: CASSESRGGGTEAFF

D: TRBD2
V: TRBV9
size: .
J: TRBJ2-1
DNA: TGTGCCAGCAGCGTCATAGCGGGAGGAAGCAATGAGCAGTTCTTC
CDR3: CASSVIAGGSNEQFF

D: .
V: TRBV11-2
size: .
J: TRBJ2-1
DNA: TGTGCCAGCAGCTTTTTGCGGCCCTCCTACAATGAGCAGTTCTTC
CDR3: CASSFLRPSYNEQFF

D: .
V: TRBV4-1
size: .
J: TRBJ2-1
DNA: TGCGCCAGCAGCCACCCTCGGGTGGAGGGATCTTCCTCCTACAATGAGCAGTTCTTC
CDR3: CASSHPRVEGSSSYNEQFF

D: TRBD1
V: TRBV20-1
size: .
J: TRBJ1-1
DNA: TGCAGTGCTAAGGAAGGGGGCGGCCCTCTCTTT
CDR3: CSAKEGGGPLF

D: TRBD2
V: TRBV6-5
size: .
J: TRBJ2-1
DNA: TGTGCCAGCAGTTACTCCCGGGGGGGCCGTGAGCAGTTCTTC
CDR3: CASSYSRGGREQFF

D: TRBD1
V: TRBV11-3
size: .
J: TRBJ1-4
DNA: TGTGCCAGCAGTCCGGACAGGGTAGGTGAAAAACTGTTTTTT
CDR3: CASSPDRVGEKLFF

D: .
V: TRBV6-5
size: few
J: TRBJ1-4
DNA: TGTGCCAGCAGTCGGAGTGGGGAAAAACTGTTTTTT
CDR3: CASSRSGEKLFF

D: .
V: TRBV5-4
size: .
J: TRBJ2-5
DNA: TGTGCCAGCAGCTTGGCAGGTAACCAAGAGACCCAGTACTTC
CDR3: CASSLAGNQETQYF

D: TRBD1
V: TRBV6-7
size: .
J: TRBJ1-2
DNA: TGTGCCAGCAGTTACTCGGGACAGCGTCCTAACTATGGCTACACCTTC
CDR3: CASSYSGQRPNYGYTF

D: .
V: TRBV7-3
size: .
J: TRBJ2-5
DNA: TGTGCCAGCAGCTTACAGGGAGGTATTGGAGAGACCCAGTACTTC
CDR3: CASSLQGGIGETQYF

D: .
V: TRBV9
size: .
J: TRBJ2-7
DNA: TGTGCCAGCAGCGTAGGTCTGTCCTACGAGCAGTACTTC
CDR3: CASSVGLSYEQYF

D: .
V: TRBV19
size: .
J: TRBJ1-2
DNA: TGTGCCAGTAGTATAGTGGGCGGGAACTATGGCTACACCTTC
CDR3: CASSIVGGNYGYTF